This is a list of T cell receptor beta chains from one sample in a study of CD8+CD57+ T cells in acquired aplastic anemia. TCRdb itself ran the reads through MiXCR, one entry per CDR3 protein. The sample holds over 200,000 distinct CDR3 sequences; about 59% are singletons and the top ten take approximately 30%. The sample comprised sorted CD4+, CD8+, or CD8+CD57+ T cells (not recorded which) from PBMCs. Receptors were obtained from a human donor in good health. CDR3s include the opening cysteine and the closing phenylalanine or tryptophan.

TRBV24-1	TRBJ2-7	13	CATSDPDNLKQYF
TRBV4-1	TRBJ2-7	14	CASSLGPGADEQYF
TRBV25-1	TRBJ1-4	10	CASKGEKLFF
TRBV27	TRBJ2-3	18	CASSFMGASEGAIDTQYF
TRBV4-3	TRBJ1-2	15	CASSPSTGGDYGYTF
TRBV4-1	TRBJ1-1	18	CASSQPSLTGPRNTEAFF
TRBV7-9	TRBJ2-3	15	CASSLDREITDTQYF
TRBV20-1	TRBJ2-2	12	CSAGRGTGELFF
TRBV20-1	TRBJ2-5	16	CGARVGSGRAGETQYF
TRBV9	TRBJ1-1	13	CASSVGGRTEAFF
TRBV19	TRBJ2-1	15	CASSIDETGFTEQFF
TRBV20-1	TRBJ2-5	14	CSARRSGGQETQYF
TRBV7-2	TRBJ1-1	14	CASSQGSVNTEAFF
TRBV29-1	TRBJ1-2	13	CSVGTEGPYGYTF
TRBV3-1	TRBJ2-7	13	CASSAGTSYEQYF
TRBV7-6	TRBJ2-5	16	CASSLARSGGQETQYF
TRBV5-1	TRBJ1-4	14	CASSSGTANEKLFF
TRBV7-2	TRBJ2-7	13	CASSLVNPYEQYF
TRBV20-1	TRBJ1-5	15	CSALRDTGGNQPQHF
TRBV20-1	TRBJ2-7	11	CSASEAGAQYF
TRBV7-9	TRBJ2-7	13	CASSYGRLGEQYF
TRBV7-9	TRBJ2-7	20	CASSFYICSAPGQLTYEQYF
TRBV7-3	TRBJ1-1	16	CASSLSPVRGQGEAFF
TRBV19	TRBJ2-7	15	CASSLSPGTSFEQYF
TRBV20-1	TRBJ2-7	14	CSARPLRDWEEQYF
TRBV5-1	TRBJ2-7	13	CASSLDGTYEQYF
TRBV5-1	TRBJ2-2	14	CASSNRGDTGELFF
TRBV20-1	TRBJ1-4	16	CSASNPGSSYNEKLFF
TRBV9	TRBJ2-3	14	CASSVEAAHGTQYF
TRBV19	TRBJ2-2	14	CASQSRLGTGELFF
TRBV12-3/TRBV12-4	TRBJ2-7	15	CASSLQSIRGYEQYF
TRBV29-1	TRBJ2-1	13	CSVATQAYNEQFF
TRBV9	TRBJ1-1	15	CASSSTGTDQNEAFF
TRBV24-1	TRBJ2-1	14	CATRGAGGPGEQFF
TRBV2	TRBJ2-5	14	CASSERGRGETQYF
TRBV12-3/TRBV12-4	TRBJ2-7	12	CASSGTGTEQYF
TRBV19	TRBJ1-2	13	CASNPGRSYGYTF
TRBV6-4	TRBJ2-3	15	CASSRTSGGLDTQYF
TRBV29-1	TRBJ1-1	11	CSGAASTEAFF
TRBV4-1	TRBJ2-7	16	CASSPLGTGVTYEQYF
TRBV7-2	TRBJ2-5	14	CASSHSGGAGTQYF